Listed below are T cell receptor beta chains from one sample, sequenced in a study of OX40 agonist ivuxolimab in advanced cancers. Clones were read by immunoSEQ multiplex PCR, and TCRdb kept only the in-frame ones, dropping some. Counted here are roughly 90,000 clones, just over 90% occurring once; the ten biggest clones make up 0.25% to 0.35%. Here the sequenced sample was CD4+ or CD8+ T cells sorted from blood, taken in a trial of the OX40 agonist ivuxolimab. The source is an adult with an advanced solid tumor such as melanoma, head and neck, liver or kidney cancer. CDR3s include the opening cysteine and the closing phenylalanine or tryptophan. D genes are given only for firm matches. Not all rows give a size; the values are once, few, many and, for expanded clones, a class.

v_call	d_call	j_call	clone_size	cdr3_aa	cdr3_nt
TRBV5-1	.	TRBJ2-3	.	CASSLSTVTSTDTQYF	TGCGCCAGCAGCTTATCGACAGTAACTAGCACAGATACGCAGTATTTT
TRBV7-2	TRBD1	TRBJ1-5	.	CASTQGAGNQPQHF	TGTGCCAGCACCCAGGGGGCGGGAAATCAGCCCCAGCATTTT
TRBV7-2	TRBD1	TRBJ1-3	.	CASSLEGGQLGNTIYF	TGTGCCAGCAGCTTAGAGGGGGGACAGTTGGGAAACACCATATATTTT
TRBV6-1	TRBD1	TRBJ1-1	.	CASSEAGTGGTAFF	TGTGCCAGCAGTGAAGCGGGGACAGGGGGCACGGCTTTCTTT
TRBV4-3	TRBD2	TRBJ2-1	.	CASSQDLPLAGVYNEQFF	TGCGCCAGCAGCCAAGATCTTCCACTAGCGGGAGTCTACAATGAGCAGTTCTTC
TRBV11-2	.	TRBJ1-1	.	CASSLDWNTEAFF	TGTGCCAGCAGCTTAGACTGGAACACTGAAGCTTTCTTT
TRBV12-2	.	TRBJ2-5	.	CASRLEGYETQYF	TGTGCAAGTCGCTTAGAGGGCTATGAGACCCAGTACTTC
TRBV5-1	.	TRBJ2-2	.	CASSPVAGGSGELFF	TGCGCCAGCAGCCCGGTTGCGGGTGGGAGCGGGGAGCTGTTTTTT
TRBV5-1	.	TRBJ2-5	.	CASSLATGPRWAQYF	TGCGCCAGCAGCTTGGCGACGGGACCTCGGTGGGCCCAGTACTTC
TRBV6-6	TRBD1	TRBJ2-7	once	CASSYVAGGSYEQYF	TGTGCCAGCAGTTACGTGGCAGGGGGTTCCTACGAGCAGTACTTC
TRBV21-1	.	TRBJ2-7	few	CARPGQVPYEQYF	TGTGCCAGACCGGGACAGGTTCCCTACGAGCAGTACTTC
TRBV9	TRBD1	TRBJ1-2	.	CASSLRGGDRGHGYTF	TGTGCCAGCAGCCTAAGGGGCGGGGACAGGGGGCATGGCTACACCTTC
TRBV5-4	.	TRBJ1-4	.	CASSLAGPGNEKLFF	TGTGCCAGCAGCTTGGCCGGGCCGGGTAATGAAAAACTGTTTTTT
TRBV18	TRBD2	TRBJ2-3	.	CASSQRTSGTSTDTQYF	TGTGCCAGCTCACAACGGACTAGCGGGACTAGCACAGATACGCAGTATTTT